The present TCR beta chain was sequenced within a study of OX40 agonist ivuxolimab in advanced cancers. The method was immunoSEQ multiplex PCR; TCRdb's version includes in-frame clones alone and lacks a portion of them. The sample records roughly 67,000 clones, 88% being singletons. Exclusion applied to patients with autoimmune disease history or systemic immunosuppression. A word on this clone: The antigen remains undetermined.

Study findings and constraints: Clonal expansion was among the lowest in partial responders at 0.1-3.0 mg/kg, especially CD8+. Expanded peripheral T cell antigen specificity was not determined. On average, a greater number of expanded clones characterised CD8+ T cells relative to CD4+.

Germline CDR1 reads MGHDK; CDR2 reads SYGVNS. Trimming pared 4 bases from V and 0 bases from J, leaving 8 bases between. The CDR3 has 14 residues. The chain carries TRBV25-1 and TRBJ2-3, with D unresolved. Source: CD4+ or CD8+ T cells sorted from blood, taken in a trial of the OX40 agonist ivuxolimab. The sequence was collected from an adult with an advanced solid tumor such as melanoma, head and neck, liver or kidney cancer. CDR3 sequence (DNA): TGTGCCAGCAGTGGGTTATCTAGCACAGATACGCAGTATTTT. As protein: CASSGLSSTDTQYF.